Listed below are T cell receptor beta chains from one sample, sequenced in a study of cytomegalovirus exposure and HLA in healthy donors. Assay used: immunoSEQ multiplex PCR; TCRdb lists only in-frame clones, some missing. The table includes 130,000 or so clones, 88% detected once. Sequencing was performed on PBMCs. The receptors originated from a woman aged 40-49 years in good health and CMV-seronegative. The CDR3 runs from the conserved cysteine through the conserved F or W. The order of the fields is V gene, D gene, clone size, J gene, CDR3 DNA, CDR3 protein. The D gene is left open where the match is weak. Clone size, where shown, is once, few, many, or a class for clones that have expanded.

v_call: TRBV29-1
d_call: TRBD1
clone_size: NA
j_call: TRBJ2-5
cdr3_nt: TGCAGCGTTGCGTTGACAGGGGGTCAAGAGACCCAGTACTTC
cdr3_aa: CSVALTGGQETQYF

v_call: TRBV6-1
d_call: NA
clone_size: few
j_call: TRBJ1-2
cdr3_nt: TGTGCCAGCACTACCTGGGGGGGCGAGGGTGGCTACACCTTC
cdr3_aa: CASTTWGGEGGYTF

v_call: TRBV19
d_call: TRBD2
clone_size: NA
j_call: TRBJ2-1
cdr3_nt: TGTGCCAGTAGCCTTGGGACTAGCGGGAGTTGGAATGAGCAGTTCTTC
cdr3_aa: CASSLGTSGSWNEQFF

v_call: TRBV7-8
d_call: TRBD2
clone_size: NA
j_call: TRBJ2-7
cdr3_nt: TGTGCCAGCAGCAGGCGGGAGGATAGCTACGAGCAGTACTTC
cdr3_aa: CASSRREDSYEQYF

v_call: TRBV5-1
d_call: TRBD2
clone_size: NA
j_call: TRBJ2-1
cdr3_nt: TGCGCCAGCAGCTTATCCGGGACTAGCGGGGCCGGGTACCTAAGCTCCTACAATGAGCAGTTCTTC
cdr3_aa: CASSLSGTSGAGYLSSYNEQFF

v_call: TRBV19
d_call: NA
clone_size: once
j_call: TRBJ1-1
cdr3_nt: TGTGCCAGTAGTAATTTGGGGGGCACTGAAGCTTTCTTT
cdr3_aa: CASSNLGGTEAFF

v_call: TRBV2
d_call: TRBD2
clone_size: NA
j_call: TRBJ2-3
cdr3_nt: TGTGCCAGCAAATGGCGGGGGATCACAGATACGCAGTATTTT
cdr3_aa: CASKWRGITDTQYF

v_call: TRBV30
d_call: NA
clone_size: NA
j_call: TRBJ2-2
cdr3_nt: TGTGCCTGGAATCCGGGAAACACCGGGGAGCTGTTTTTT
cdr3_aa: CAWNPGNTGELFF

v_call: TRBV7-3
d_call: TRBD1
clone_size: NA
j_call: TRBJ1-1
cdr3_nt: TGTGCCAGCAGCTCACAAGGCACAGGGGGCACTGCTTTCTTT
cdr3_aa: CASSSQGTGGTAFF

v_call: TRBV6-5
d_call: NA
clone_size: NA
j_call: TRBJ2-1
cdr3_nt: TGTGCCAGCACGGGAACAGGGAGGGATGAGCAGTTCTTC
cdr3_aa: CASTGTGRDEQFF

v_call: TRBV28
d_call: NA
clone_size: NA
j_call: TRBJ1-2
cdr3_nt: TGTGCCAGCAGTTTATCGGTACAGGGCGACGGCTACACCTTC
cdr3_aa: CASSLSVQGDGYTF

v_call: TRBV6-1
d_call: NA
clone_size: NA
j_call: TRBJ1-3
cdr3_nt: TGTGCCAGCAGGGAGGGAAGCTCTGGAAACACCATATATTTT
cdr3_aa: CASREGSSGNTIYF

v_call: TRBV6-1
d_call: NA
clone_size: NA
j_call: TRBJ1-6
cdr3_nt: TGTGCCAGCAGTGAGCGCGCTCTCGATTCACCCCTCCACTTT
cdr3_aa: CASSERALDSPLHF

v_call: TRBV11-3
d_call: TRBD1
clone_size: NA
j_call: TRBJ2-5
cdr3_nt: TGTGCCAGCAGCTTCAATGTCGGGACAGATTTAGTAGAGACCCAGTACTTC
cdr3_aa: CASSFNVGTDLVETQYF

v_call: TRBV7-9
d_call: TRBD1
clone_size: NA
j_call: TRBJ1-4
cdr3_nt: TGTGCCAGCAGCCCGGGACAGGGCTTTGAAAAACTGTTTTTT
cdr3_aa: CASSPGQGFEKLFF